This T cell receptor beta chain emerged from a study of blood T cells in healthy people across ages. This clonotype was seen at least ten times. The CDR3 is 14 amino acids. The V gene's germline CDR1 is SGDLS and CDR2 YYNGEE. Trimming shortened V by 2 bases and J by 5 bases, and 13 bases separated the two germline ends. For the second PCR, which ran for roughly 7 to 11 cycles, a sample-barcoded 5' primer and a J-beta primer mix were used. TCRdb re-derived calls from the 5' RACE reads in MiXCR, one entry per CDR3 protein. The sample has 950,000 to 1,200,000 distinct CDR3 sequences, more than 30% seen once. Ranging in age from about 6 to 100, the donors were healthy Caucasian individuals from Russia. A minimum of 5 micrograms of total RNA was extracted per sample.

Input material: blood. This receptor was identified in a man aged 18 to 30 in good health. The rearrangement links TRBV9 to TRBJ2-5; the D gene is possibly TRBD2 (6 bases). The DNA of the CDR3 is TGTGCCAGCAGCGTTTCCGGGGGAAGGGAGACCCAGTACTTC. This codes for CASSVSGGRETQYF.